A selection of T cell receptor beta chains follows, all from one sample in a study of shared clonotypes between healthy human individuals. Method: immunoSEQ multiplex PCR; TCRdb's copy keeps in-frame clones and lacks some. The sample includes about 2.4 million clones, 93% of them seen just once. The sequenced sample consisted of naive CD4+ T cells from PBMCs. All receptors derive from a man between 18 and 29 years old in good health. Some clones in this sample may be carry-over from other donors' samples. Each CDR3 is given with its conserved first and last residue. A D gene is named only where the DNA matches it firmly. Size is stated for part of the rows, as once, few or many counts, or as a class when the clone is expanded.

J,size,D,V,length,DNA,CDR3
TRBJ2-1,once,TRBD2,TRBV5-1,16,TGCGCCAGCAGCTCCTTAGCGGGAGGCACCTACAATGAGCAGTTCTTC,CASSSLAGGTYNEQFF
TRBJ1-5,-,-,TRBV28,12,TGTGCCAGCAGTTTATTGGGGGGGACCCAGCATTTT,CASSLLGGTQHF
TRBJ1-2,-,-,TRBV28,18,TGTGCCAGCAGCGACCCAATGTCTGGGGACCGACATAACTATGGCTACACCTTC,CASSDPMSGDRHNYGYTF
TRBJ1-3,-,-,TRBV6-1,16,TGTGCCAGCAGTGAAGCGTCGACGGGGGCTGGAAACACCATATATTTT,CASSEASTGAGNTIYF
TRBJ1-4,-,TRBD1,TRBV11-2,15,TGTGCCAGCAGCTTGGGACAGGGGACTAATGAAAAACTGTTTTTT,CASSLGQGTNEKLFF
TRBJ1-2,-,-,TRBV6-6,13,TGTGCCAGCAGTTACGAGCTTTACTATGGCTACACCTTC,CASSYELYYGYTF
TRBJ1-4,-,TRBD1,TRBV6-5,15,TGTGCCAGCAGTATGACAGGGGGCGCAAATGAAAAACTGTTTTTT,CASSMTGGANEKLFF
TRBJ2-7,-,TRBD2,TRBV11-1,15,TGTGCCAGCAGCTTAACTACGGGAGGCCTCTACGAGCAGTACTTC,CASSLTTGGLYEQYF
TRBJ2-6,-,-,TRBV16,17,TGTGCCAGCAGCCGACGCCCGGGACACTCTGGGGCCAACGTCCTGACTTTC,CASSRRPGHSGANVLTF
TRBJ1-1,-,-,TRBV4-2,17,TGTGCCAGCAGCCAAGGCGACGGGGTAGGGCCGAACACTGAAGCTTTCTTT,CASSQGDGVGPNTEAFF
TRBJ2-1,-,-,TRBV7-2,16,TGTGCCAGCAGCCCCCGGAGAGCCGACTCCTACAATGAGCAGTTCTTC,CASSPRRADSYNEQFF
TRBJ2-5,-,-,TRBV11-2,14,TGTGCCAGCAGCTTTTTCGACAACCAAGAGACCCAGTACTTC,CASSFFDNQETQYF
TRBJ1-2,-,-,TRBV11-2,13,TGTGCCAGCAGCTTAGATTGGGGGGCCGGCTACACCTTC,CASSLDWGAGYTF
TRBJ2-3,-,TRBD2,TRBV15,18,TGTGCCACGGTCCCGGACTACCTAGCGGGAGCTGGCACAGATACGCAGTATTTT,CATVPDYLAGAGTDTQYF
TRBJ1-5,few,-,TRBV30,14,TGTGCCTGGAGTGGGATTAACAGGGTTCAGCCCCAGCATTTT,CAWSGINRVQPQHF
TRBJ1-5,-,TRBD1,TRBV9,15,TGTGCCAGCAGCGTAGGACAGGGGGAAAGTCAGCCCCAGCATTTT,CASSVGQGESQPQHF
TRBJ1-2,-,TRBD1,TRBV19,15,TGTGCCAGTAGTATCAGACGGGACAGGGGGTATGGCTACACCTTC,CASSIRRDRGYGYTF
TRBJ1-6,-,TRBD1,TRBV9,15,TGTGCCAGCAGAGCCGGGACAGAGAATAATTCACCCCTCCACTTT,CASRAGTENNSPLHF
TRBJ1-1,-,-,TRBV5-6,14,TGTGCCAGCAGCCGGGGGATTATGAACACTGAAGCTTTCTTT,CASSRGIMNTEAFF
TRBJ2-7,-,TRBD1,TRBV15,15,TGTGCCACCAGGCGGTCGGGACAGGGGTCCTACGAGCAGTACTTC,CATRRSGQGSYEQYF
TRBJ2-2,-,TRBD2,TRBV19,15,TGTGCCAGTAGTAGCCAGCGGGACCACACCGGGGAGCTGTTTTTT,CASSSQRDHTGELFF
TRBJ2-1,-,-,TRBV21-1,16,TGTGCCAGCAGCAGACTAGGGACCGTTGCGGACAATGAGCAGTTCTTC,CASSRLGTVADNEQFF
TRBJ2-6,-,-,TRBV30,14,TGTGCCTGGAGTGCGGTCTCTGGGGCCAACGTCCTGACTTTC,CAWSAVSGANVLTF
TRBJ2-2,-,-,TRBV27,15,TGTGCCAGCAGTTCCCCGGGTCGTACCGCCGGGGAGCTGTTTTTT,CASSSPGRTAGELFF
TRBJ1-4,few,TRBD1,TRBV28,14,TGTGCCAGCAGTCACGGACAGGGTCGTGGAAAACTGTTTTTT,CASSHGQGRGKLFF
TRBJ2-5,-,-,TRBV5-6,14,TGTGCCAGCAGCTCGACCAGTAGGGCAGAGACCCAGTACTTC,CASSSTSRAETQYF
TRBJ2-1,-,-,TRBV27,18,TGTGCCAGCAGTTCTCCGCCCAGTGGACTACCCTTATTGAATGAGCAGTTCTTC,CASSSPPSGLPLLNEQFF
TRBJ2-5,-,-,TRBV18,15,TGTGCCAGCTCACGTCAAGACAGCTTCCAAGAGACCCAGTACTTC,CASSRQDSFQETQYF
TRBJ2-3,-,-,TRBV14,15,TGTGCCAGCAGCCAAGATACAGCGAGGGCAGATACGCAGTATTTT,CASSQDTARADTQYF
TRBJ2-2,-,-,TRBV7-2,12,TGTGCCAGCAGACTAACCCCCGGGGAGCTGTTTTTT,CASRLTPGELFF
TRBJ2-7,-,-,TRBV6-5,15,TGTGCCAGCAGACTAGGCCCGGGACAAACCTACGAGCAGTACTTC,CASRLGPGQTYEQYF
TRBJ2-6,-,TRBD2,TRBV4-1,19,TGCGCCAGCAGCCCGTGGGGTAGCGGGAGGTTTTCTGGGGCCAACGTCCTGACTTTC,CASSPWGSGRFSGANVLTF
TRBJ2-2,-,TRBD2,TRBV5-1,17,TGCGCCAGCAGCTTGACCCGACTAGCGGGAGTCCCCGGGGAGCTGTTTTTT,CASSLTRLAGVPGELFF
TRBJ2-5,-,-,TRBV5-1,14,TGCGCCAGCAGCTTGGAGGCGTCCCAAGAGACCCAGTACTTC,CASSLEASQETQYF
TRBJ1-2,-,-,TRBV9,15,TGTGCCAGCAGCGTAGGGGTTGGGCAGCCCGTCGGCTACACCTTC,CASSVGVGQPVGYTF
TRBJ2-7,once,-,TRBV15,16,TGTGCCACCAGCAGACGGAGACAGGCCAGCGGCGACGAGCAGTACTTC,CATSRRRQASGDEQYF
TRBJ2-3,-,-,TRBV7-3,14,TGTGCCAGCAGCTTAAGCGATCGGGTGGATACGCAGTATTTT,CASSLSDRVDTQYF
TRBJ1-1,-,TRBD1,TRBV28,13,TGTGCCAGCACTGGACAGGGCCCCGGTGAAGCTTTCTTT,CASTGQGPGEAFF
TRBJ2-3,-,TRBD1,TRBV7-3,15,TGTGCCAGCAGCCCAGGACAGGGGTTATCAGATACGCAGTATTTT,CASSPGQGLSDTQYF
TRBJ2-3,-,-,TRBV11-3,13,TGTGCCAGCAGCCTGGGATACACAGATACGCAGTATTTT,CASSLGYTDTQYF
TRBJ2-2,-,TRBD2,TRBV19,14,TGTGCCAGTAACCTAGCGGCGAACACCGGGGAGCTGTTTTTT,CASNLAANTGELFF
TRBJ2-7,once,TRBD2,TRBV9,15,TGTGCCAGCAGCGGGGGGACTACCGCGACCTACGAGCAGTACTTC,CASSGGTTATYEQYF
TRBJ2-3,-,-,TRBV7-6,16,TGTGCCAGCAGCGTCCGGGACGAGGCTCCGACAGATACGCAGTATTTT,CASSVRDEAPTDTQYF
TRBJ2-1,-,TRBD2,TRBV4-3,14,TGCGCCAGCAGCCAGCTAGCGGGAGCCGATGAGCAGTTCTTC,CASSQLAGADEQFF
TRBJ2-3,-,-,TRBV5-1,14,TGCGCCAGCAGCTTGGATTCGTCCACAGATACGCAGTATTTT,CASSLDSSTDTQYF